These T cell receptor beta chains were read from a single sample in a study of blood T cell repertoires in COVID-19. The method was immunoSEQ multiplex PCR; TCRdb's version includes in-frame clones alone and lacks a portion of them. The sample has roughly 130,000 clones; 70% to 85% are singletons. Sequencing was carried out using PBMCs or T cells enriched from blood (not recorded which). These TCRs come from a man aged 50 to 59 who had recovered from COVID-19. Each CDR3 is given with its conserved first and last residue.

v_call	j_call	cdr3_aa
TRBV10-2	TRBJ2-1	CASRRDRVSYNEQFF
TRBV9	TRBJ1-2	CASSVGGGMIDYGYTF
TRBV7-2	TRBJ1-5	CASSYRQGQPQHF
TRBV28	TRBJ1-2	CASDGGDYGYTF
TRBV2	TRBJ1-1	CASLGQGAFF
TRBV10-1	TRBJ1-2	CANVTGDGYTF
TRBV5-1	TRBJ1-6	CASSLAGYSPLHF
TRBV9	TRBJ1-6	CASSAFGQENSPLHF
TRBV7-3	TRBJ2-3	CASSPGTGNTDTQYF
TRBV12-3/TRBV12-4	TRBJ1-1	CASSSTGVTEAFF
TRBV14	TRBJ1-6	CASSQVENSPLHF
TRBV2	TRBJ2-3	CASSASKQDTQYF
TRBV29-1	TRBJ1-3	CSVSQGSGNTIYF
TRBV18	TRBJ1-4	CASSVLGTGDEKLFF
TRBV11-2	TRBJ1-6	CASSSGQAGSLSSPLHF
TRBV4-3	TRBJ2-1	CASSQEGILAGRNEQFF
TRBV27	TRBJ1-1	CASSPLVHSNTEAFF
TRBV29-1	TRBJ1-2	CSDTTGTGGYTF
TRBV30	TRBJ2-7	CAWSVTSFEQYF
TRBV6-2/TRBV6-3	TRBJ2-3	CASSYSITDTQYF
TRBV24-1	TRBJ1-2	CATSGTGQGSDGYTF
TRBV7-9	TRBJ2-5	CASSPDSRGGRETQYF
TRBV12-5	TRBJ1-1	CASGTGLVAFF
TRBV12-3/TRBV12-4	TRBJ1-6	CASSPLRGALHF
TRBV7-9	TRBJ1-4	CASSSAIQEKLFF
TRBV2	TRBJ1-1	CASSERGAAFF
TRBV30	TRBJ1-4	CAWSVLAGQNEKLFF
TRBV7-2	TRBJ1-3	CASSLDSSGNTIYF
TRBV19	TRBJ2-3	CASTPDRGGTDTQYF
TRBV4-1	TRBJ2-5	CASSQDITGGSLETQYF
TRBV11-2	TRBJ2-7	CASSLGAGAYEQYF
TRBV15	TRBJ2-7	CATAGQGSSEQYF
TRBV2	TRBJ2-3	CASSEGAGGGDTQYF
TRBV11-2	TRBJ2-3	CASSLDSYAVNTQYF
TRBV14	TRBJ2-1	CASSRGRGGEQFF
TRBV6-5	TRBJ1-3	CASTRETGSGNTIYF
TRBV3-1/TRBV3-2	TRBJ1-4	CASSQLTGGANPVYEKLFF
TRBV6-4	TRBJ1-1	CASRGSGAATEAFF
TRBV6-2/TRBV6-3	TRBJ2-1	CASSYSSISRDRGEQFF
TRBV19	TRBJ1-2	CASGLPDYTF
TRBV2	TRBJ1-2	CASTVWTDLHTF
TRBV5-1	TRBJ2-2	CASDPGQGVAGELFF
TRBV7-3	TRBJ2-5	CASSPQGSGRETQYF
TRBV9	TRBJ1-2	CASSGTGTGVGYGYTF
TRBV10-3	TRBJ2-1	CASMNGTLNNEQFF
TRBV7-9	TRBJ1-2	CASSLAEGNDGYTF
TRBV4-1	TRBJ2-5	CASSQVGKQETQYF
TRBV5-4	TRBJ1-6	CAGQGAPNSPLHF
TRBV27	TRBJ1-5	CASRKRLLDGNQPQHF
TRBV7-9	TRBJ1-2	CASSLSGARYGYTF
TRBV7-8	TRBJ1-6	CASSLTRDRLNSPLHF
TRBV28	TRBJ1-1	CASRPTGINTEAFF
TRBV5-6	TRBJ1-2	CASSLAATVGYGYTF
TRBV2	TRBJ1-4	CASSLDRGSEKLFF
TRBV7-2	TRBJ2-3	CASSLTGGTDTQYF
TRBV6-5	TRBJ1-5	CASRRQLYSNQPQHF
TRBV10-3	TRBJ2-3	CATDPRGREGTQYF
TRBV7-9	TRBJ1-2	CASSLDQGGGYTF